This T cell receptor beta chain comes out of a study of blood T cell repertoires in COVID-19. The overall study: COVID-19 samples from acute and convalescent phases originated in the United States, Italy and Spain.

TCRdb's copy holds only in-frame clones and misses some; the assay was immunoSEQ multiplex PCR. The sample lists some 350,000 clones; 88% were seen once. Germline V gene sequence: CDR1 SGHTS, CDR2 YDEGEE. The CDR3 covers 15 residues. Losses at the gene ends were 0 bases for V and 6 bases for J; bases not matched to a gene: 6. It was during active infection that Seattle patients were enrolled and then longitudinally followed. This TCR derives from an older woman with COVID-19, enrolled during active disease. V gene TRBV5-8 combines with J gene TRBJ1-5; TRBD1 matches 7 bases. Sequenced input: peripheral blood. CDR3 protein: CASSLDRGFGQPQHF. The CDR3 coding sequence is TGTGCCAGCAGCTTGGACAGGGGATTCGGTCAGCCCCAGCATTTT.